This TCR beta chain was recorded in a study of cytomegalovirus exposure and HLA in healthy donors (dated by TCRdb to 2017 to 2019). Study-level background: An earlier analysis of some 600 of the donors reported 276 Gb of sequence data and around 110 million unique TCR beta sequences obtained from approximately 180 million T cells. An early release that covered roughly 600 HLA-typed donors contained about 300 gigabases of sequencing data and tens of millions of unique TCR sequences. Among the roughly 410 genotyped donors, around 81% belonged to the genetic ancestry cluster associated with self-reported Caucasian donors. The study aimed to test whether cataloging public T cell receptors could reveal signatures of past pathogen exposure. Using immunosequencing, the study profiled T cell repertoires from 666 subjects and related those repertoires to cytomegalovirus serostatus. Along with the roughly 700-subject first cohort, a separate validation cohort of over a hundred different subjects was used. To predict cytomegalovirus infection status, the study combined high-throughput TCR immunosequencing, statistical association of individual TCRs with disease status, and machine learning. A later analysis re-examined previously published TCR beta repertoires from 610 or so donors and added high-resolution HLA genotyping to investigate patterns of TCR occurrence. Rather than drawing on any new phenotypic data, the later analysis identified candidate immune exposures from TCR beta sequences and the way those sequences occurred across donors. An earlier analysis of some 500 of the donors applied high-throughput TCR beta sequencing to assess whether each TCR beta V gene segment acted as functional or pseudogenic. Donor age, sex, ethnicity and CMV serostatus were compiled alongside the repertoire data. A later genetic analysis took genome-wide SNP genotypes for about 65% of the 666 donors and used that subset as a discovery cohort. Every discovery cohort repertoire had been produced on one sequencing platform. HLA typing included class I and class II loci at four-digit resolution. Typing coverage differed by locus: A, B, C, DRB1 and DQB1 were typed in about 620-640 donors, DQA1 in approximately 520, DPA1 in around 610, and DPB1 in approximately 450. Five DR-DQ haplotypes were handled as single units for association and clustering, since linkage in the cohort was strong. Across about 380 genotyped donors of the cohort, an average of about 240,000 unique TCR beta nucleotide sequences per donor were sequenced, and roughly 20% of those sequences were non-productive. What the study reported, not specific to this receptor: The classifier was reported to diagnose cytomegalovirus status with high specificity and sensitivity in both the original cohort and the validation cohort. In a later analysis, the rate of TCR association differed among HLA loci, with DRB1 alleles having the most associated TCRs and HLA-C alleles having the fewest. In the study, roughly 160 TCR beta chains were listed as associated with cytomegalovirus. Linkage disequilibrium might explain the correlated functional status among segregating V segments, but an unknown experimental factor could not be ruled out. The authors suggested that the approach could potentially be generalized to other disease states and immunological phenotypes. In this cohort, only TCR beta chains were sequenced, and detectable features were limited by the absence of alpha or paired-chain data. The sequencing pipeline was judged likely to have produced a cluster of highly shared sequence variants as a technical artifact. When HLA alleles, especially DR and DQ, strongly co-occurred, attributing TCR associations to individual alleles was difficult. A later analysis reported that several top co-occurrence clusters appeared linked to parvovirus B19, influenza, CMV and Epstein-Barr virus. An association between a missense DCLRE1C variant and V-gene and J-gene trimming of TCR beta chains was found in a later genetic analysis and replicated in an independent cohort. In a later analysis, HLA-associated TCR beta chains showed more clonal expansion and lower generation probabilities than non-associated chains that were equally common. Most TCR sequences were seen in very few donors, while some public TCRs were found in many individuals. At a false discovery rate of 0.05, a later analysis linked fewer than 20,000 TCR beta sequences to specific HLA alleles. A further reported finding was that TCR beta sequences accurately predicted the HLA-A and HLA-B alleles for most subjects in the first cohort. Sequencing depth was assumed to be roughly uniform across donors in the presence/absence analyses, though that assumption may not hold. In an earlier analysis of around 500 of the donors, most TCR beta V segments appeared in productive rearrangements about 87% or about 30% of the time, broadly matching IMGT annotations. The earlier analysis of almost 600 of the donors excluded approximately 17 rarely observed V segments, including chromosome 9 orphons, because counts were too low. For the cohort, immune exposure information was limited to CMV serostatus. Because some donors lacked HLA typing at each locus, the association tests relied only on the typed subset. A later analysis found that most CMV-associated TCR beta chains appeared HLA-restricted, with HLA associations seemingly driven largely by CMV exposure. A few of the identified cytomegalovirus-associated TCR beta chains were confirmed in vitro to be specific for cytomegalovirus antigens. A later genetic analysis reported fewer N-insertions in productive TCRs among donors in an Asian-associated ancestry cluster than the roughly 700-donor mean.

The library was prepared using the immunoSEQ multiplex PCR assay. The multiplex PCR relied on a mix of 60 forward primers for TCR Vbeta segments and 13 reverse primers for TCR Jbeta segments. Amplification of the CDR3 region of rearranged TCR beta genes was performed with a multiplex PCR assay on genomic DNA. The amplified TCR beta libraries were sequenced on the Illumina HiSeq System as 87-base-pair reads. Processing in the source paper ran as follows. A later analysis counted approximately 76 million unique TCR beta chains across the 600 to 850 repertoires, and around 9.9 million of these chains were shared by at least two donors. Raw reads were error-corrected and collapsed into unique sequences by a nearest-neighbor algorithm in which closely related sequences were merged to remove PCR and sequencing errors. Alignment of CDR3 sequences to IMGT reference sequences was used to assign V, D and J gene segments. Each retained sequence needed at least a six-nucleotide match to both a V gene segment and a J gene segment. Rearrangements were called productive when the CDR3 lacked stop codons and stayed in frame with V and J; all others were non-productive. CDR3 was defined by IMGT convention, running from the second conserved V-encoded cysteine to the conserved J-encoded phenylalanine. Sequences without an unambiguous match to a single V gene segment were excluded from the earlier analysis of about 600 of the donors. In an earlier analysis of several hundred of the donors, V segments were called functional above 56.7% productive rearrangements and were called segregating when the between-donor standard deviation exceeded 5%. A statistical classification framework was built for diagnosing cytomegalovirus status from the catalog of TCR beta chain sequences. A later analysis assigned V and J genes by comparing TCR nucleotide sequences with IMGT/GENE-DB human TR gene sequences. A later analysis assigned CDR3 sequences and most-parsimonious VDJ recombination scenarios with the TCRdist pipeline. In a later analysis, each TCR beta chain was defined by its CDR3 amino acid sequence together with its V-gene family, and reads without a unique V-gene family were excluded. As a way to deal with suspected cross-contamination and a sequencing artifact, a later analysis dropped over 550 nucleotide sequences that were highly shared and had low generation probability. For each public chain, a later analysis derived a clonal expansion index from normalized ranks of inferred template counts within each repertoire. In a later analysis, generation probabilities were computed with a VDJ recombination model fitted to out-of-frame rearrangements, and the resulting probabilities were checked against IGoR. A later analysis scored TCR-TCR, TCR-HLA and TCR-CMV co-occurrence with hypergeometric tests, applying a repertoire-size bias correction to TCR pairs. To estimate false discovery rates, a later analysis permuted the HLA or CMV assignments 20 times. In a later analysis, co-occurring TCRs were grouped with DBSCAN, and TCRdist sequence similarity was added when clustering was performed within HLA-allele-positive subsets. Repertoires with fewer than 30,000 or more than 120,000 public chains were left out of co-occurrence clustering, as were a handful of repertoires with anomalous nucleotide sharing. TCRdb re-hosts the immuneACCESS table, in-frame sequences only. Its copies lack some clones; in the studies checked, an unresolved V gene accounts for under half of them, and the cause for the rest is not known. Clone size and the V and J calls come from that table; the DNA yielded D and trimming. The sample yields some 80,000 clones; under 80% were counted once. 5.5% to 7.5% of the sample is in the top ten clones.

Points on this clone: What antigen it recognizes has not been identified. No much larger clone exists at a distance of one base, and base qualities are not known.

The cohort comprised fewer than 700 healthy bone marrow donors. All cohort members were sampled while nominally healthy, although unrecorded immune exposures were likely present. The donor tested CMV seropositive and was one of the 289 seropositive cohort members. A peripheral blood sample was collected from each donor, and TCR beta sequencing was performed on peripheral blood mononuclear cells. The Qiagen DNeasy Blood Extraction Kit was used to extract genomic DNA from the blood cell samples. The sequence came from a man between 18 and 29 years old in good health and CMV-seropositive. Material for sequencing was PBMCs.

The CDR3 region: CASSQSGRNNEQFF. The nucleotide sequence is given as TGTGCCAGCAGTCAGAGCGGGAGGAACAATGAGCAGTTCTTC. This chain joins TRBV6-4 to TRBJ2-1; 9 bases in the junction line up with TRBD2. V and J are trimmed by 5 bases and 5 bases, and the gene matches miss 4 bases of the junction. The CDR3 goes from the cysteine to the phenylalanine over 14 residues. The DNA shown is the 42-base CDR3, in frame from base 1. Looking up the germline V gene yields CDR1 MRHNA and CDR2 SNTAGT.